The following is a TCR beta chain sequence with its context. The data originate from a study of blood T cell repertoires in COVID-19. V was clipped by 0 bases and J by 0 bases; unmatched bases: 4. CDR3 length: 16 amino acids. Germline V gene sequence: CDR1 MGHRA, CDR2 YSYEKL. Profiled with immunoSEQ multiplex PCR; TCRdb holds only in-frame clones, not every one. The sample has around 250,000 clones, about 90% seen once. This chain connects TRBV4-1 to TRBJ1-2, with 7 bases lining up with TRBD1. This TCR was sampled from a human donor in a cohort exposed to, infected with or recovered from COVID-19 (not recorded which). The donor label of this sample is uncertain. The specimen sequenced was PBMCs or T cells enriched from blood (not recorded which). The CDR3 DNA is TGCGCCAGCAGCCAAGAGATCGGGACAGCTAACTATGGCTACACCTTC. Translated, it gives CASSQEIGTANYGYTF.